A selection of T cell receptor beta chains follows, all from one sample in a study of human T cells and chemical hapten exposure. TCRdb reprocessed the RACE reads via MiXCR and lists one record per CDR3 protein. The sample lists about 84,000 distinct CDR3 sequences; 10% to 11% were seen once. This specimen consisted of whole blood, obtained in connection with sensitization to the hapten diphenylcyclopropenone (DPC). Receptor source: a woman aged 45-60 years with alopecia areata. Some clones in this sample may be carry-over from other donors' samples. The CDR3 runs from the conserved cysteine through the conserved F or W. The D gene is left open where the match is weak.

J gene	D gene	V gene	CDR3 protein
TRBJ2-5	.	TRBV10-2	CASRPGLQETQYF
TRBJ1-6	.	TRBV7-9	CASTAGRGNSPLHF
TRBJ2-3	.	TRBV28	CASSFRLTDTQYF
TRBJ1-4	.	TRBV20-1	CSAPGDGSEKLFF
TRBJ2-3	.	TRBV28	CASSLAHTDTQYF
TRBJ2-3	.	TRBV5-6	CASSLTGSPTDTQYF
TRBJ2-2	.	TRBV4-1	CASSRLQRGGTGELFF
TRBJ2-5	.	TRBV5-1	CASSLGGAGKETQYF
TRBJ2-5	.	TRBV18	CASSLAGMETQYF
TRBJ1-1	.	TRBV6-2/TRBV6-3	CASSYSGRMNTEAFF
TRBJ2-5	.	TRBV29-1	CSVDLAQETQYF
TRBJ2-5	TRBD2	TRBV3-1	CASSQMGGSGRRAETQYF
TRBJ2-6	.	TRBV5-1	CASSLVRQGNSGANVLTF
TRBJ2-1	TRBD2	TRBV11-3	CASSLGPTSGNEQFF
TRBJ2-7	.	TRBV29-1	CSVWGSGYEQYF
TRBJ2-2	.	TRBV3-1	CASSQDLPRSTGELFF
TRBJ2-3	.	TRBV5-4	CASSLKTIKASAIGTDTQYF
TRBJ2-2	.	TRBV20-1	CSARTYTGELFF
TRBJ1-2	TRBD1	TRBV28	CASKPGGAVDYGYTF
TRBJ2-4	TRBD2	TRBV5-6	CASSLGGTSGSGKNIQYF
TRBJ2-2	.	TRBV12-3/TRBV12-4	CASSLSLGGTGELFF
TRBJ2-7	.	TRBV5-4	CASSSRQSSYEQYF
TRBJ2-5	.	TRBV12-3/TRBV12-4	CASSFGTAETQYF
TRBJ2-2	.	TRBV29-1	CSVAARNTGELFF